Presented here are 9 T cell receptor beta chains from one specimen sequenced in a study of shared clonotypes between healthy human individuals. Repertoires were generated with immunoSEQ multiplex PCR, while TCRdb's copy carries only in-frame clones and drops some. The profile covers about half a million clones, with roughly 80% appearing a single time and about 12% taken by the ten largest. Sequencing used PBMCs. These receptor sequences come from a woman aged 40 to 50 in good health. Some clones in this sample may be carry-over from other donors' samples.

The V call is TRBV10-3, the J call TRBJ2-2, with 9 bases matching TRBD1. Germline loops: CDR1 ENHRY, CDR2 SYGVKD. V dropped 8 bases and J dropped 0; count of bases not matched to a gene: 1. CDR3 length: 14 residues. As DNA, the CDR3 is TGTGCCATCGGGGACAGGGCGAACACCGGGGAGCTGTTTTTT. Its translation: CAIGDRANTGELFF.

In regard to this clone: The identical CDR3 is also encoded by other nucleotide sequences in the sample. The chain has TRBV2 and TRBJ2-7; the D is unclear. Germline CDR1 and CDR2: SNHLY and FYNNEI. Trimming stripped 5 bases from V and 0 bases from J, with 8 bases between. The CDR3 length is 13 residues. CDR3 protein: CASSSGYSYEQYF. CDR3 coding DNA: TGTGCCAGCAGTTCAGGTTACTCCTACGAGCAGTACTTC.

In its sample, this clone was seen once. This chain links TRBV9 with TRBJ2-3, with D unresolved. Between the trimmed V and J ends, which lost 6 bases and 5 bases, there was a span of 10 bases. This CDR3 contains 12 residues. CDR1 is SGDLS and CDR2 is YYNGEE in the germline V gene. The CDR3 sequence: CASKRVGDTQYF. The CDR3 DNA sequence: TGTGCCAGCAAACGAGTGGGAGATACGCAGTATTTT.

The V gene is TRBV27, the J gene TRBJ1-2, with D uncertain. CDR1 and CDR2 (germline): MNHEY, SMNVEV (reference sequence). CDR3 size: 14 residues. Trimming took 0 bases from V and 3 from J, leaving 8 bases between them. Written as DNA, the CDR3 is TGTGCCAGCAGTTTATCGGGAGGTTACTATGGCTACACCTTC. Its translation: CASSLSGGYYGYTF.

This sequence joins TRBV7-3 and TRBJ2-1; TRBD2 agrees at 11 bases. V was pared by 5 bases and J by 5 bases, with 5 bases of the junction left unmatched. This CDR3 comprises 15 residues. Germline V lookup: CDR1 SGHTA, CDR2 FQGTGA. The CDR3 bases are TGTGCCAGCAGCACTAGCGGGAGTTCCCACAATGAGCAGTTCTTC. Its protein is CASSTSGSSHNEQFF. Combining the CDR3 with reference TRBV7-3 and TRBJ2-1 gives the whole variable domain GAGVSQTPSNKVTEKGKYVELRCDPISGHTALYWYRQSLGQGPEFLIYFQGTGAADDSGLPNDRFFAVRPEGSVSTLKIQRTERGDSAVYLCASSTSGSSHNEQFFGPGTRLTVL.

The rearrangement joins TRBV18 to TRBJ2-2; TRBD2 aligns across 8 bases. Trimming removed 8 bases from V and 1 base from J; junction bases left unmatched: 12. Looked up from germline, CDR1 is KGHSH and CDR2 is LQKENI. The CDR3 is made up of 17 amino acids. CDR3 amino acids: CASPRPGLGKNTGELFF. The CDR3 DNA reads as TGTGCCAGCCCAAGACCGGGACTAGGGAAGAACACCGGGGAGCTGTTTTTT.

This clone was picked up a small number of times. Here the CDR3 DNA reads TGTGCCAGCAGACCTATACGTACAGCCTCTGGAAACACCATATATTTT. It translates to CASRPIRTASGNTIYF. The rearrangement uses TRBV28 and TRBJ1-3; D remains ambiguous. Germline CDR1 reads MDHEN; CDR2 reads SYDVKM. The CDR3 contains 16 residues. V was shortened by 6 bases and J by 0 bases, with 15 bases between the two germline ends.

This rearrangement joins TRBV10-3 to TRBJ1-5, with 7 bases that match TRBD1. The trim removed 3 bases at V and 0 bases at J, leaving 5 bases unmatched. CDR1 and CDR2 from the germline V gene are ENHRY and SYGVKD. This CDR3 has 16 amino acids. CDR3 nucleotides: TGTGCCATCAGTGATCAGGGGGGAGATAGCAATCAGCCCCAGCATTTT. Amino acids: CAISDQGGDSNQPQHF.

Comments on this clone: One base separates it from a far larger clone, so it is likely a read error. The V gene is TRBV30, the J gene TRBJ2-7; D is undetermined. Germline V gene sequence: CDR1 GTSNPN, CDR2 SVGIG (reference sequence). V gave up 1 base and J gave up 5 bases, with 15 bases separating them. The CDR3 is made up of 14 amino acids. This CDR3 reads CAWSGESLANEQYF. DNA of the CDR3: TGTGCCTGGAGTGGGGAAAGTCTGGCCAACGAGCAGTACTTC.